The entry that follows covers one T cell receptor beta chain sequence. Using RNA transcripts as the source, TCR beta CDR3 regions were amplified. RT-PCR in the first round (using the HTBI primer set) targeted the TCR CDR3. Via MiXCR, TCRdb re-called the multiplex PCR reads, giving one row per CDR3 protein. Of about 640,000 distinct CDR3 sequences listed, about 15% are singletons. The data derive from a study of T cells in Graves' hyperthyroidism and ophthalmopathy. Germline V gives CDR1 GTSNPN, CDR2 SVGIG (reference sequence). The CDR3 has 13 amino acids. With V trimmed by 3 bases and J by 3 bases, 4 bases remained unmatched.

This sequence joins TRBV30 and TRBJ2-7; 8 nucleotides match TRBD1. This TCR derives from a woman in her forties or fifties with Graves' ophthalmopathy. The sequencing input was blood. CDR3 region: CAWRTGADYEQYF. In nucleotides, the CDR3 is TGTGCCTGGAGGACAGGGGCGGACTACGAGCAGTACTTC. Full variable domain (remainder filled in from reference TRBV30 and TRBJ2-7): SQTIHQWPATLVQPVGSPLSLECTVEGTSNPNLYWYRQAAGRGLQLLFYSVGIGQISSEVPQNLSASRPQDRQFILSSKKLLLSDSGFYLCAWRTGADYEQYFGPGTRLTVT.